These 29 T cell receptor beta chains originate from one sample sequenced in a study of blood T cells in healthy people across ages. Combining a sample-barcoded 5' primer with a J-beta primer mix, a second PCR ran for about 7 to 11 cycles. MiXCR, run by TCRdb on the 5' RACE reads, gives a single entry per CDR3 protein. The top ten hold approximately 4% of the sample, which has roughly 1.5 million distinct CDR3 sequences, approximately 42% seen once. Source material: blood. These receptors all come from a woman aged 18-29 years in good health.

This clonotype was counted only a few times. The V gene is TRBV20-1, the J gene TRBJ2-3; the D is unclear. There are 15 residues in the CDR3. Trimming removed 3 bases at V and 2 bases at J, with 15 bases between. Germline V gene sequence: CDR1 DFQATT, CDR2 SNEGSKA (reference sequence). The CDR3 protein is CSASLVLRPTDTQYF. The CDR3 coding sequence is TGCAGTGCTAGTTTGGTACTCCGACCCACAGATACGCAGTATTTT.

As for this clonotype: A much larger clonotype is one base distant, so this may be a read error. V gene TRBV12-3 or TRBV12-4 combines with J gene TRBJ2-1; D is ambiguous. This CDR3 spans 13 amino acids. The ends were cut back, 1 base at V and 6 bases at J, with 7 bases in the middle. The CDR3 DNA reads TGTGCCAGCAGTTTAGAGCCGTTCAATGAGCAGTTCTTC. Amino acids: CASSLEPFNEQFF.

The sample holds a few counts of this clonotype. The chain couples TRBV27 to TRBJ2-7; 11 nucleotides match TRBD2. CDR3 length: 16 amino acids. Per germline, CDR1 MNHEY and CDR2 SMNVEV (reference sequence). The junction had 5 bases not matched to a gene; V was cut back by 0 bases and J by 4 bases. The CDR3 nucleotides read TGTGCCAGCAGTTTATCCTTAGCGGGAGGGCCTTACGAGCAGTACTTC. Translated, it gives CASSLSLAGGPYEQYF.

This clonotype was picked up a small number of times. J is TRBJ2-7 and V is TRBV7-9; the D gene could be TRBD1 or TRBD2 (5 bases each). The CDR3 totals 14 residues. Germline loops: CDR1 SEHNR, CDR2 FQNEAQ (reference sequence). Trimming took off 1 base at V and 9 bases at J, with 16 bases between the two ends. The chain's CDR3 is CASSLVRDGMVQYF. The CDR3 nucleotides read TGTGCCAGCAGCTTAGTCCGGGACGGCATGGTGCAGTACTTC. Complete variable domain (other parts from reference TRBV7-9 and TRBJ2-7): DTGVSQNPRHKITKRGQNVTFRCDPISEHNRLYWYRQTLGQGPEFLTYFQNEAQLEKSRLLSDRFSAERPKGSFSTLEIQRTEQGDSAMYLCASSLVRDGMVQYFGPGTRLTVT.

The chain combines TRBV29-1 with TRBJ2-7, with D possibly being TRBD1 (5 bases). This CDR3 is built from 14 residues. Germline values: CDR1 SQVTM, CDR2 ANQGSEA. Between the trimmed V and J ends, which lost 6 bases and 2 bases, there was a span of 17 bases. The CDR3 coding sequence is TGCAGCGTAGTACAGGCCTTTGCTACCTACGAGCAGTACTTC. Residues: CSVVQAFATYEQYF.

The chain uses TRBV6-5 and TRBJ2-1; D is unclear. Germline CDR1 and CDR2: MNHEY and SVGAGI. The V and J ends lost 4 bases and 5 bases respectively, with 9 bases between them. The CDR3 covers 13 residues. In nucleotides, the CDR3 is TGTGCCAGCAGTTTTACCCCGAACAATGAGCAGTTCTTC. As protein: CASSFTPNNEQFF.

This clonotype was recorded a few times. V is TRBV7-9 and J is TRBJ2-1; D unclear. With 6 bases removed from V and 0 bases from J, the gap between germline ends came to 12 bases. This CDR3 has 15 amino acids. Germline CDR1 reads SEHNR; CDR2 reads FQNEAQ (reference sequence). The CDR3, as DNA: TGTGCCAGCAGTATAACGTGGGACTCCTACAATGAGCAGTTCTTC. It is translated as CASSITWDSYNEQFF.

This chain links TRBV7-2 with TRBJ1-2; D remains ambiguous. This CDR3 contains 14 residues. Per germline, CDR1 SGHTA and CDR2 FQGNSA. V shed 2 bases and J shed 4 bases, with 11 bases lying between them. CDR3: CASSLSEIFYGYTF. The CDR3 nucleotides read TGTGCCAGCAGCTTATCGGAGATATTCTATGGCTACACCTTC.

This sequence joins TRBV10-3 and TRBJ2-5; D may be TRBD2 (6 bases). Trimming stripped 0 bases from V and 11 bases from J, with 19 bases between. The length of the CDR3 is 15 residues. CDR1 and CDR2 (germline): ENHRY, SYGVKD. The CDR3: CAISESSRTPREQYF. Written as DNA, the CDR3 is TGTGCCATCAGTGAGTCTTCACGGACTCCTCGGGAGCAGTACTTC.

This clonotype was seen a handful of times. The chain couples TRBV4-1 to TRBJ1-2; D call uncertain. Germline V CDR1 and CDR2: MGHRA, YSYEKL. The CDR3 spans 13 residues. V lost 1 base to trimming and J lost 6 bases, with 9 bases between them. CDR3 loop: CASSQVSEDGYTF. In DNA, the CDR3 is TGCGCCAGCAGCCAAGTGTCGGAGGATGGCTACACCTTC.

The J gene is TRBJ2-7, the V gene TRBV6-5; TRBD2 is a possible D gene (7 bases). The CDR3 contains 14 residues. Germline V lookup: CDR1 MNHEY, CDR2 SVGAGI. Between the trimmed V and J ends, which lost 4 bases and 2 bases, there was a span of 12 bases. CDR3 sequence reads: CASSWGGSAYEQYF. CDR3 bases: TGTGCCAGCAGTTGGGGGGGCAGTGCCTACGAGCAGTACTTC.

Only a few counts were recorded for this clonotype. The rearrangement links TRBV12-3 or TRBV12-4 to TRBJ2-1, with 7 bases aligning to TRBD1. Germline trimming cut 4 bases from V and 5 bases from J; bases unmatched to any gene: 5. The CDR3 spans 14 residues. The DNA for the CDR3 is TGTGCCAGCAGTTGGGGGACAGCCAACAATGAGCAGTTCTTC. Residues: CASSWGTANNEQFF.

This clonotype was found a few times. V and J are TRBV7-2 and TRBJ2-7; D remains ambiguous. V lost 2 bases, J lost 0 bases, and 8 bases lay in between. CDR1 and CDR2 from the germline V gene are SGHTA and FQGNSA. CDR3 length: 14 amino acids. CDR3 protein: CASSLTRPSYEQYF. The CDR3 coding sequence is TGTGCCAGCAGCTTAACACGGCCCTCCTACGAGCAGTACTTC.

This clonotype has more than one count but fewer than ten. CDR3 DNA: TGTGCCAGCAGTTTTCAGTACGAGCAGTACTTC. Its protein is CASSFQYEQYF. V usage is TRBV12-3 or TRBV12-4 and J usage is TRBJ2-7; D is unresolved. V was pared by 3 bases and J by 4 bases, with 4 bases between. This CDR3 is 11 amino acids long.

This clonotype showed up just a few times. CDR3 residues: CASSSRLAGNTGELFF. For the CDR3, the DNA is TGTGCCAGCAGTTCTAGACTAGCGGGGAACACCGGGGAGCTGTTTTTT. This chain joins TRBV6-6 and TRBJ2-2; 10 bases are shared with TRBD2. Germline trimming cut 4 bases from V and 1 base from J; bases unmatched to any gene: 3. CDR1 and CDR2 from the germline V gene are MNHNY and SVGAGI (reference sequence). CDR3 length: 16 residues.

This chain links TRBV5-1 with TRBJ2-3; tentative D call: TRBD1 (6 bases). The length of the CDR3 is 14 residues. Trimming took 2 bases from V and 4 from J, leaving 11 bases between them. The germline CDR1 and CDR2 sequences are SGHRS and YFSETQ. The CDR3 sequence: CASSLGQSADTQYF. CDR3 DNA: TGCGCCAGCAGCTTAGGACAGAGTGCAGATACGCAGTATTTT.

The table lists this clonotype with a count of one. J is TRBJ1-2 and V is TRBV7-9; maybe TRBD1 (6 bases). Germline-derived CDR1 and CDR2 are SEHNR and FQNEAQ (reference sequence). The CDR3 sequence is 15 residues long. V lost 3 bases to trimming and J lost 1 base, with 12 bases between them. CDR3 protein: CASSFHRDLNYGYTF. In DNA form, the CDR3 reads TGTGCCAGCAGCTTTCACAGGGACCTTAACTATGGCTACACCTTC.

The rearrangement joins TRBV9 to TRBJ2-4; perhaps TRBD2 as D (5 bases). The V end lost 4 bases, the J end lost 6 bases, and 11 bases lay between the germline ends. Germline V lookup: CDR1 SGDLS, CDR2 YYNGEE. CDR3 size: 13 residues. The CDR3 DNA reads as TGTGCCAGCAGCCCCACCGGACTAAACATTCAGTACTTC. It codes for CASSPTGLNIQYF.

The rearrangement uses TRBV20-1 and TRBJ2-2; 8 bases match TRBD1. CDR1 DFQATT and CDR2 SNEGSKA come from the germline V gene (reference sequence). The CDR3 is made up of 14 amino acids. V shed 2 bases, J shed 6 bases, and the junction held 5 bases outside the gene matches. The CDR3 DNA is TGCAGTGCTAGACTCTCAGGGGGCTCCGGGGAGCTGTTTTTT. It encodes CSARLSGGSGELFF.

This clonotype was detected only a few times. The gene calls are TRBV20-1 and TRBJ2-1; D unclear. Germline CDR1 is DFQATT and CDR2 is SNEGSKA (reference sequence). The CDR3 contains 15 residues. V lost 4 bases to trimming and J lost 8 bases, with 21 bases between them. The CDR3 DNA is TGCAGTGCTAAATTGGTGGGATATAGTGACTATGAGCAGTTCTTC. Amino acid sequence: CSAKLVGYSDYEQFF.

This clonotype was detected a few times. The chain combines TRBV12-3 or TRBV12-4 with TRBJ1-2; no clear D gene. The CDR3 loop spans 14 amino acids. Trimming shortened V by 5 bases and J by 3 bases, and 13 bases separated the two germline ends. The CDR3 region has the DNA TGTGCCAGCAGTCCCGGGTTTGGAGACTATGGCTACACCTTC. Amino acid sequence: CASSPGFGDYGYTF.

The rearrangement links TRBV14 to TRBJ1-2; D is perhaps TRBD1 (6 bases). The CDR3 totals 14 residues. Per the germline V gene, CDR1 is SGHDN and CDR2 is FVKESK. Trimming took off 2 bases at V and 7 bases at J, with 14 bases between the two ends. In nucleotides, the CDR3 is TGTGCCAGCAGCCAAACAGGGCCGTCTTTTGGCTACACCTTC. Translated: CASSQTGPSFGYTF.

Points on this clonotype: This sequence may be a read error, since a much larger clone differs from it by one base. J is TRBJ2-3 and V is TRBV29-1; the match to TRBD2 covers 7 bases. CDR1 and CDR2 from the germline V gene are SQVTM and ANQGSEA. With V trimmed by 3 bases and J by 3 bases, 9 bases remained unmatched. This CDR3 region has 15 residues. The DNA of the CDR3 is TGCAGCGTTGATCGGGCGGGAGTAAGAACAGATACGCAGTATTTT. This sequence encodes CSVDRAGVRTDTQYF.

The sample holds a few counts of this clonotype. This rearrangement joins TRBV6-5 to TRBJ1-4, with TRBD1 matching over 7 bases. There are 12 residues in the CDR3. Germline V CDR1 and CDR2: MNHEY, SVGAGI. V lost 6 bases, J lost 14 bases, and 9 bases stayed unmatched. Here the CDR3 reads CASRLRQGVLFF. The CDR3 DNA is TGTGCCAGCAGGCTGCGACAGGGTGTCCTGTTTTTT.

CDR3 sequence (DNA): TGTGCCAGCAAGTCGACTACAGGGAGTGCCACTGAAGCTTTCTTT. Translated: CASKSTTGSATEAFF. The chain joins TRBV12-3 or TRBV12-4 to TRBJ1-1, with D perhaps matching TRBD1 (6 bases). The germline V and J ends were trimmed by 7 bases and 4 bases, with 19 bases remaining between them. This CDR3 has 15 residues.

This clonotype was detected only a few times. The rearrangement links TRBV7-2 to TRBJ2-7; no reliable D call. The CDR3 is 14 residues long. V was clipped by 3 bases and J by 1 base, with 10 bases between them. Germline V CDR1 and CDR2: SGHTA, FQGNSA. The CDR3 bases are TGTGCCAGCAGCTTTGCTTTGGGGTCCTACGAGCAGTACTTC. Its translation is CASSFALGSYEQYF.

V and J are TRBV20-1 and TRBJ2-1; 8 positions agree with TRBD2. V shed 5 bases, J shed 8 bases, and the junction held 5 bases outside the gene matches. This CDR3 is 12 amino acids long. Germline assignment: CDR1 DFQATT and CDR2 SNEGSKA (reference sequence). CDR3 bases: TGCAGTGCTTTAGCGGGACGCGATGAGCAGTTCTTC. Translated, it gives CSALAGRDEQFF.

This clonotype appeared a few times. The chain recombines TRBV7-9 with TRBJ2-7; perhaps TRBD1 as D (5 bases). Trimming took off 8 bases at V and 7 bases at J, with 24 bases between the two ends. The CDR3 contains 15 residues. Germline loops: CDR1 SEHNR, CDR2 FQNEAQ (reference sequence). This CDR3 is CASSRGQSSYNEQYF. The CDR3 DNA follows: TGTGCCAGCTCTAGGGGCCAGAGCTCCTACAATGAGCAGTACTTC.

In this sample, this clonotype turned up a few times. CDR3 bases: TGTGCCAGCAGCGTAAACCCTCTACTAGCGGGAGTGGGGACCCAGTACTTC. This encodes CASSVNPLLAGVGTQYF. The J gene is TRBJ2-7, the V gene TRBV7-2; 11 bases map to TRBD2. The DNA end is a closer match to TRBJ2-5, so the J assignment may be wrong. Looked up from germline, CDR1 is SGHTA and CDR2 is FQGNSA. The CDR3 is 17 residues long.